This T cell receptor (beta chain) is drawn from a study of blood T cell repertoires in COVID-19. Study summary: The analysed material was cDNA or gDNA that came from T cells, B-cell-depleted T cells, or PBMCs.

The CDR3 runs 17 residues. The J segment lost 1 base and the V segment lost 3 bases, leaving 10 bases of the junction unmatched. Germline V gene sequence: CDR1 WNHNN, CDR2 SYGVQD (reference sequence). In the authors' methods: Amplification of reference gene primers was used by the study to estimate nucleated cell counts. Assay: immunoSEQ multiplex PCR; the TCRdb copy retains only in-frame clones and omits some. The V and J calls and the clone size are those of that table, but D and trimming were determined from the DNA. Among 150,000 to 180,000 clones listed, around 83% were seen once. The receptor was derived from an older woman with acute or convalescent COVID-19. Sequenced material: peripheral blood. The V gene is TRBV10-1, the J gene TRBJ2-3; 7 bases line up with TRBD2. The DNA of the CDR3 is TGCGCCAGCAGTGACCCTGCCGGGGGGTTTGGCACAGATACGCAGTATTTT. Encoded protein: CASSDPAGGFGTDTQYF.